The clone carrying this T cell receptor beta chain occurred many times. Authors of the study amplified TCR beta CDR3 regions from RNA transcripts. The HTBI set primed first-round TCR CDR3 RT-PCR. TCRdb reprocessed the multiplex PCR reads with MiXCR, giving one entry per CDR3 protein. The sample holds approximately 560,000 distinct CDR3 sequences, more than 15% seen once. The data derive from a study of T cells in Graves' hyperthyroidism and ophthalmopathy. V lost 5 bases and J lost 4, with 14 bases in between. In germline, CDR1 is KGHSH, CDR2 LQKENI. The length of the CDR3 is 14 residues. Calling Graves' hyperthyroidism stable meant ophthalmopathy did not progress within 18 months. Diagnosis relied on clinical symptoms, serum thyroxine and TRAb, thyroid ultrasound and orbital computed tomography. Cells are PBMCs isolated from about 10 ml of fresh blood.

The chain combines TRBV18 with TRBJ1-1; D gene ambiguous. The sequence was obtained from a woman aged 25 to 39 with Graves' hyperthyroidism. The sample taken for sequencing was blood. The CDR3 sequence: CASSSDPGGTEAFF. The CDR3 nucleotides are TGTGCCAGCTCATCGGATCCCGGAGGCACTGAAGCTTTCTTT.